This TCR beta chain is from a study of T and B cells in COVID-19 patients. About the research overall: Peripheral blood came from COVID-19 patients with active infection or after recovery.

BIOMED2 TRB-A/B primer pools were used in multiplex TRB PCR. TCRdb processed the multiplex PCR reads anew with MiXCR; each CDR3 protein has one entry. The repertoire holds about 12,000 distinct CDR3 sequences, with more than 25% as singletons. TRB was amplified from about 240-490 ng of blood genomic DNA. The CDR3 runs 14 residues. Trimming pared 5 bases from V and 4 bases from J, leaving 9 bases between. The table lists this clonotype with a count of one. The sequenced material came from blood. The chain carries TRBV12-3 or TRBV12-4 and TRBJ2-6, with D tentatively TRBD1 (5 bases). This TCR was recovered from a human donor who had recovered from COVID-19. The CDR3 region has the DNA TGTGCCAGCAGTCTCCGACAGGGGGCCAACGTCCTGACTTTC. Protein sequence: CASSLRQGANVLTF.